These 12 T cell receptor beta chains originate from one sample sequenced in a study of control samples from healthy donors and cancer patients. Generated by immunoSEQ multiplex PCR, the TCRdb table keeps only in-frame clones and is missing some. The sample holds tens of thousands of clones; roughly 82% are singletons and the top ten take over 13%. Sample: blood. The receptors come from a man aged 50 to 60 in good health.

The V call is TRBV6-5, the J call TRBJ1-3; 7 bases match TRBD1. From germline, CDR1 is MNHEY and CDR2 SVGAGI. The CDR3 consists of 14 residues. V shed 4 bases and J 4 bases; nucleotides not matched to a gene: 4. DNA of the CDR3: TGTGCCAGCAGTTCAGGGGGGGCAGGAAACACCATATATTTT. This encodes CASSSGGAGNTIYF.

The CDR3 nucleotides are TGCGCCAGCAGTGGGAAGACGGGAGAGCAGTACTTC. This codes for CASSGKTGEQYF. The gene calls are TRBV5-1 and TRBJ2-7; the D gene is possibly TRBD2 (5 bases). Germline V gene lookup returns CDR1 SGHRS and CDR2 YFSETQ. This CDR3 is built from 12 residues. Trimming shortened V by 5 bases and J by 7 bases, and 13 bases separated the two germline ends.

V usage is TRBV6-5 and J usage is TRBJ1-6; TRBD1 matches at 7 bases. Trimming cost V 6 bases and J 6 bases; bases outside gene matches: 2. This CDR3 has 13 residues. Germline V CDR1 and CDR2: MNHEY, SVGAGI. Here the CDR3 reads CASSWDSNSPLHF. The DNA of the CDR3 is TGTGCCAGCAGCTGGGACAGTAATTCACCCCTCCACTTT.

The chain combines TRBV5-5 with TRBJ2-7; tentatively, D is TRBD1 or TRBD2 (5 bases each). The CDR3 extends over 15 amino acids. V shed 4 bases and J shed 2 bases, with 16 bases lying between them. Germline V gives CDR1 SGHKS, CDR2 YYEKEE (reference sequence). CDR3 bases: TGTGCCAGCAGCATATCCGGGACCCTCACCTACGAGCAGTACTTC. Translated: CASSISGTLTYEQYF.

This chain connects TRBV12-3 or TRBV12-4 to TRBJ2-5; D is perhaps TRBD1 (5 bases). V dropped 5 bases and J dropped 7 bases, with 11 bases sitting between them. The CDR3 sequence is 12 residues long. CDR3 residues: CASSLTVGTQYF. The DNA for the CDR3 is TGTGCCAGCAGTCTGACAGTAGGGACCCAGTACTTC.

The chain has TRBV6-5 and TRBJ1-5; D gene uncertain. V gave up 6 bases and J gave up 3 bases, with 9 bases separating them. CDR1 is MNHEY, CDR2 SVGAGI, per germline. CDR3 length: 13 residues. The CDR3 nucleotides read TGTGCCAGCAGCAACTCCTACAATCAGCCCCAGCATTTT. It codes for CASSNSYNQPQHF.

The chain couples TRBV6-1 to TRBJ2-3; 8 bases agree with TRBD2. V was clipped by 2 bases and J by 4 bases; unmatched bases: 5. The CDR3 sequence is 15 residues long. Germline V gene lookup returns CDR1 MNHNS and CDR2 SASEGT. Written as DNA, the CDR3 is TGTGCCAGCAGTGAACGGCCGGGAGGGGCAGATACGCAGTATTTT. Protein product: CASSERPGGADTQYF.

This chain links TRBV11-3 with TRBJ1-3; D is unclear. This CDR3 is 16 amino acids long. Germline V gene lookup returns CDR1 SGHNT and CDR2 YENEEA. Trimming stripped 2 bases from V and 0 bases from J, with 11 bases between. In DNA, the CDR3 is TGTGCCAGCAGCTTAAGTACAGCCTTCTCTGGAAACACCATATATTTT. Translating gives CASSLSTAFSGNTIYF.

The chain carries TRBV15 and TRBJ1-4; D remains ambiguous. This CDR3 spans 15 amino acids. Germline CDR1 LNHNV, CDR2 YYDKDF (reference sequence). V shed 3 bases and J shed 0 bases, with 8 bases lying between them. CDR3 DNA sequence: TGTGCCACCAGCAGCCTCTCAGCAACTAATGAAAAACTGTTTTTT. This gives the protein CATSSLSATNEKLFF.

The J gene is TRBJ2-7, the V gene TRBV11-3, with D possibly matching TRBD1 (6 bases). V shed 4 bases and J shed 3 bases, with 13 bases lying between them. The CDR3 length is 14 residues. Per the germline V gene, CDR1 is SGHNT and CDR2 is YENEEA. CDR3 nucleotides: TGTGCCAGCAGCTCCGGGACAAACTACTACGAGCAGTACTTC. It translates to CASSSGTNYYEQYF.

CDR3: CASSQNRGSYEQYF. The CDR3 region has the DNA TGCGCCAGCAGCCAAAACAGGGGTTCCTACGAGCAGTACTTC. The rearrangement uses TRBV4-3 and TRBJ2-7; TRBD1 matches at 7 bases. Germline V gene sequence: CDR1 LGHNA, CDR2 YSLEER. Trimming at V came to 2 bases and at J to 1 base, leaving 2 bases not matched to a gene. The CDR3 sequence is 14 residues long.

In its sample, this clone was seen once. CDR3 amino acids: CASSYSYGTGRNTIYF. As DNA, the CDR3 is TGTGCCAGCAGTTACTCTTACGGGACAGGGAGAAACACCATATATTTT. The chain links TRBV6-5 to TRBJ1-3; 9 bases match TRBD1. The germline V gene has CDR1 MNHEY and CDR2 SVGAGI. The trim removed 0 bases at V and 5 bases at J, leaving 5 bases unmatched. The CDR3 is 16 amino acids.